This paragraph reports one T cell receptor beta chain. The data belong to a study of blood T cell repertoires in COVID-19. Per the study methods: The assay estimated nucleated cells by amplifying reference gene primers. TCRdb's copy holds only in-frame clones and misses some; the assay was immunoSEQ multiplex PCR. From that table come the V and J calls and clone size; the DNA was used to work out D and trimming. This sample has a few hundred thousand clones, with around four fifths found just once. CDR1 is SEHNR, CDR2 FQNEAQ, per germline (reference sequence). This CDR3 contains 14 residues. V dropped 6 bases and J dropped 6 bases, with 16 bases sitting between them.

The material sequenced was peripheral blood. This clonotype was sampled from an elderly woman with COVID-19, enrolled during active disease. V is TRBV7-9 and J is TRBJ2-3; no definite D call. In nucleotides, the CDR3 is TGTGCCAGCAGACGAGGTTCGGTCACCGATACGCAGTATTTT. Its protein product is CASRRGSVTDTQYF.